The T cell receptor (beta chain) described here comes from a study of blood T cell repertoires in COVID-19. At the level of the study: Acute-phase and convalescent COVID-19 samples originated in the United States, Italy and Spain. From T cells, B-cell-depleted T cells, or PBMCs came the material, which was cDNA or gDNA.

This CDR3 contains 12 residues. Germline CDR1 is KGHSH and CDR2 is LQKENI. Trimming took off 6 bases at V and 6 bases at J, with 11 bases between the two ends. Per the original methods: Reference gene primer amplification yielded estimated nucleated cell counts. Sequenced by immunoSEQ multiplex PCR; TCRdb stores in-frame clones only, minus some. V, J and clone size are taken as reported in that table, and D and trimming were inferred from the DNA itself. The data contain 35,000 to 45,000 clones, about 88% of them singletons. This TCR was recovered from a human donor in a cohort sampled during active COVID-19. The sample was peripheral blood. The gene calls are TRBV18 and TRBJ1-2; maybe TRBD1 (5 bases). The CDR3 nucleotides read TGTGCCAGCTCTCGTTGGGGGGATGGCTACACCTTC. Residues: CASSRWGDGYTF.